The clone carrying this T cell receptor (beta chain) was counted a single time. These data are taken from a study of CD8+ T cells in alopecia areata. This sample's treatment: oral pan-JAK inhibitor, 5-10 mg twice daily. V shed 4 bases and J shed 5 bases, with 3 bases lying between them. CDR3 length: 11 residues. The germline V gene has CDR1 MGHRA and CDR2 YSYEKL. RNA extraction was followed by reverse transcription into cDNA, which acted as the sequencing template. Assay used: immunoSEQ multiplex PCR; TCRdb lists only in-frame clones, some missing. The sample contains 93,000 or so clones, just over 85% of which appear only once.

This TCR came from a human donor with alopecia areata. Here the sequenced sample was CD8+ T cells sorted from blood, taken between weeks 30 and 35, from a patient treated with tofacitinib. The chain joins TRBV4-1 to TRBJ2-1, with D unresolved. CDR3 sequence reads: CASSRNNEQFF. The CDR3 DNA is TGCGCCAGCAGCCGTAACAATGAGCAGTTCTTC.